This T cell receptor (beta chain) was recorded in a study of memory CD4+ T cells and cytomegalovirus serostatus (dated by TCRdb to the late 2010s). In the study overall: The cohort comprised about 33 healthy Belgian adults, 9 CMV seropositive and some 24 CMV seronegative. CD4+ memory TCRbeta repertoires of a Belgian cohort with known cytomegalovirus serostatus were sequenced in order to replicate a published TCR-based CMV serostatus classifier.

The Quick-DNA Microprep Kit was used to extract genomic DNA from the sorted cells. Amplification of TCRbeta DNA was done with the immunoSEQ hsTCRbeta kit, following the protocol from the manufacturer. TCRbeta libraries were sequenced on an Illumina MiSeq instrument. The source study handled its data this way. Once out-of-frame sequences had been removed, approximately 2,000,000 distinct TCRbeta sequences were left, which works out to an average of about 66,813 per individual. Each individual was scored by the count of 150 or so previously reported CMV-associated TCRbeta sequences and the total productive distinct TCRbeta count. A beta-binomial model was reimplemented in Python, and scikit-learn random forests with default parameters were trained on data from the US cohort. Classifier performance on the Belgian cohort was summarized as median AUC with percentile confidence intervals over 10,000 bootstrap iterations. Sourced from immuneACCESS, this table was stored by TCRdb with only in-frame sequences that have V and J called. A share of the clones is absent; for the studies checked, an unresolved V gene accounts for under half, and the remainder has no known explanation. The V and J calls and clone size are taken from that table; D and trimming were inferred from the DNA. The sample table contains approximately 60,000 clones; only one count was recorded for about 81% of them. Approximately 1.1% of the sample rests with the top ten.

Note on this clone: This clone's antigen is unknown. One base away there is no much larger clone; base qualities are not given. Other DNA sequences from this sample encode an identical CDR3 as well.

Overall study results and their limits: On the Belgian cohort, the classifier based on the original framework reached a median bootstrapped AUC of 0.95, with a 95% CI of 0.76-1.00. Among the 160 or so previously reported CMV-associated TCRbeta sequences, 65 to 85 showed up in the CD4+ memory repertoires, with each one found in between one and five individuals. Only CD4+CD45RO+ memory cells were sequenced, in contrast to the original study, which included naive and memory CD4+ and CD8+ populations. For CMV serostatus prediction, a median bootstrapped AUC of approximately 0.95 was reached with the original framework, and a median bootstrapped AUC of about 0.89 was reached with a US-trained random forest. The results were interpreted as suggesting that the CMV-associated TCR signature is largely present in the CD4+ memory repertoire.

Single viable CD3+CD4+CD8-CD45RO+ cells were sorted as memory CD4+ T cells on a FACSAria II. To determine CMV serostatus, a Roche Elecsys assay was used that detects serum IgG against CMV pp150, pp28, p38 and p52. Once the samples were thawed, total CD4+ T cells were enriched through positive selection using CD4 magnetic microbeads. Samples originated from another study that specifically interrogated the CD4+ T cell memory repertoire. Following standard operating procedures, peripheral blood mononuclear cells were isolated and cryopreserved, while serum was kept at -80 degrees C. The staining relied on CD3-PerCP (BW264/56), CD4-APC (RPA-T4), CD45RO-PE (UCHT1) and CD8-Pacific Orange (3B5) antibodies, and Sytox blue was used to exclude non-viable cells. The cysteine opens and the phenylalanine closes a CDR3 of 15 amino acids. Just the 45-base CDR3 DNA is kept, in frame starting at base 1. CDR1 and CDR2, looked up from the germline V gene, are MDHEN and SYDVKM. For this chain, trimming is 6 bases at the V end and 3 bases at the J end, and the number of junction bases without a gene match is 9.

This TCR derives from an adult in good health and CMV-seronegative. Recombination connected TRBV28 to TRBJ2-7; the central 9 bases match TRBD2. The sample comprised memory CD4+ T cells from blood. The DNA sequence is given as TGTGCCAGCAGGCCCGGACTAGCGTTTTACTACGAGCAGTACTTC. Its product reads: CASRPGLAFYYEQYF.